A selection of T cell receptor beta chains follows, all from one sample in a study of shared clonotypes between healthy human individuals. Assay used: immunoSEQ multiplex PCR; TCRdb lists only in-frame clones, some missing. The table shows approximately 1,000,000 clones, with approximately 80% occurring only once. Sequencing input: memory CD4+ T cells from PBMCs. Receptor source: a man aged 18 to 29 in good health. Some clones in this sample may be carry-over from other donors' samples. CDR3s include the opening cysteine and the closing phenylalanine or tryptophan. D genes are given only for firm matches. Size is stated for part of the rows, as once, few or many counts, or as a class when the clone is expanded.

TRBJ2-1 | TRBV19 | TRBD1 | many | CASSRQGAGEQFF | TGTGCCAGTAGTAGACAGGGGGCAGGCGAGCAGTTCTTC
TRBJ2-7 | TRBV6-1 | NA | NA | CASSMNAGYEQYF | TGTGCCAGCAGCATGAACGCGGGCTACGAGCAGTACTTC
TRBJ2-2 | TRBV6-5 | NA | NA | CASSYSGSLNTGELFF | TGTGCCAGCAGTTACTCGGGCAGTTTGAACACCGGGGAGCTGTTTTTT
TRBJ1-4 | TRBV7-2 | NA | NA | CASSLAQWEKLFF | TGTGCCAGCAGCTTAGCGCAATGGGAAAAACTGTTTTTT
TRBJ2-3 | TRBV15 | TRBD2 | few | CATSLSSGRTDTQYF | TGTGCCACCAGCCTGTCTAGCGGGAGGACAGATACGCAGTATTTT
TRBJ2-7 | TRBV11-3 | NA | NA | CASSLGGEYEQYF | TGTGCCAGCAGCTTAGGGGGGGAGTACGAGCAGTACTTC
TRBJ1-5 | TRBV10-3 | NA | few | CAITWDLNQPQHF | TGTGCCATCACGTGGGACCTCAATCAGCCCCAGCATTTT
TRBJ2-1 | TRBV7-2 | NA | NA | CASSLIRGAYNEQFF | TGTGCCAGCAGCTTAATTAGAGGGGCCTACAATGAGCAGTTCTTC
TRBJ2-5 | TRBV7-9 | TRBD2 | NA | CASSFPLEAREGPMETQYF | TGTGCCAGCAGCTTCCCGCTGGAGGCGCGGGAGGGCCCGATGGAGACCCAGTACTTC
TRBJ1-4 | TRBV29-1 | NA | NA | CSVGAVNEKLFF | TGCAGCGTTGGGGCAGTTAATGAAAAACTGTTTTTT
TRBJ2-7 | TRBV19 | TRBD1 | NA | CASSISTGFRRSYEQYF | TGTGCCAGTAGTATATCGACAGGGTTCAGGAGGAGTTACGAGCAGTACTTC
TRBJ2-7 | TRBV4-1 | NA | few | CASSQDLRGQGLGEQYF | TGCGCCAGCAGCCAAGATCTCCGCGGGCAGGGGTTGGGGGAGCAGTACTTC
TRBJ2-1 | TRBV7-9 | TRBD2 | NA | CASSSQRTRFDEQFF | TGTGCCAGCAGCTCCCAGCGGACTAGATTTGATGAGCAGTTCTTC
TRBJ2-7 | TRBV18 | NA | NA | CASSPLRTIVRDEQYF | TGTGCCAGCTCACCACTAAGAACTATCGTGCGGGACGAGCAGTACTTC
TRBJ1-2 | TRBV9 | NA | NA | CASSVVRDFNYGYTF | TGTGCCAGCAGCGTAGTGAGGGATTTTAACTATGGCTACACCTTC
TRBJ2-1 | TRBV4-1 | NA | NA | CASSRGQNNEQFF | TGCGCCAGCAGCAGAGGACAGAACAATGAGCAGTTCTTC
TRBJ1-5 | TRBV18 | NA | NA | CASSRKGSNQPQHF | TGTGCCAGCTCACGCAAGGGAAGCAATCAGCCCCAGCATTTT
TRBJ2-1 | TRBV6-6 | TRBD1 | NA | CASTPDRYNEQFF | TGTGCCAGCACTCCGGACAGGTACAATGAGCAGTTCTTC
TRBJ1-2 | TRBV19 | NA | NA | CASSIGRADGYTF | TGTGCCAGTAGTATAGGTCGGGCAGATGGCTACACCTTC
TRBJ2-1 | TRBV2 | NA | NA | CASRTSDGHLEQFF | TGTGCCAGCAGAACCTCGGACGGTCATTTAGAGCAGTTCTTC
TRBJ1-1 | TRBV5-4 | NA | NA | CASSRTPNTEAFF | TGTGCCAGCAGCCGGACACCGAACACTGAAGCTTTCTTT
TRBJ1-3 | TRBV2 | NA | NA | CASSPHSGNTIYF | TGTGCCAGCAGTCCCCACTCTGGAAACACCATATATTTT
TRBJ2-7 | TRBV30 | NA | NA | CAYLTPGLPLEQYF | TGTGCCTATCTCACTCCGGGACTCCCCCTAGAGCAGTACTTC
TRBJ2-1 | TRBV19 | TRBD2 | NA | CASTPHGSGRYNEQFF | TGTGCCAGTACACCACACGGTAGCGGGAGGTACAATGAGCAGTTCTTC
TRBJ1-1 | TRBV30 | NA | NA | CAWRKTGWGGTEAFF | TGTGCCTGGAGGAAGACAGGTTGGGGAGGCACTGAAGCTTTCTTT
TRBJ2-2 | TRBV5-1 | NA | few | CASRVNTGELFF | TGCGCCAGCAGAGTAAACACCGGGGAGCTGTTTTTT
TRBJ1-3 | TRBV5-1 | NA | NA | CASTSGVAGNTIYF | TGCGCCAGCACCTCAGGGGTTGCCGGAAACACCATATATTTT
TRBJ2-7 | TRBV19 | NA | NA | CASSNSWGPYEQYF | TGTGCCAGTAGTAATTCTTGGGGTCCCTACGAGCAGTACTTC
TRBJ2-1 | TRBV5-1 | NA | NA | CASSTSSYNEQFF | TGCGCCAGCAGCACTAGCAGCTACAATGAGCAGTTCTTC
TRBJ2-7 | TRBV5-1 | TRBD2 | NA | CASSLESSGSYEQYF | TGCGCCAGCAGCTTGGAGTCTAGCGGCTCCTACGAGCAGTACTTC
TRBJ2-5 | TRBV7-6 | NA | NA | CASSISGRETQYF | TGTGCCAGCAGCATCTCCGGCCGGGAGACCCAGTACTTC
TRBJ2-7 | TRBV10-2 | NA | few | CASSSRYEQYF | TGCGCCAGCAGCTCCCGGTACGAGCAGTACTTC
TRBJ2-7 | TRBV11-3 | NA | NA | CASSLDTSYEQYF | TGTGCCAGCAGCTTAGACACGTCCTACGAGCAGTACTTC
TRBJ2-2 | TRBV7-3 | TRBD1 | NA | CASSLMGQGYTGELFF | TGTGCCAGCAGCTTAATGGGACAGGGGTACACCGGGGAGCTGTTTTTT
TRBJ2-1 | TRBV5-4 | TRBD2 | NA | CASSFTLAGNNEQFF | TGTGCCAGCAGCTTTACATTAGCGGGAAACAATGAGCAGTTCTTC
TRBJ2-1 | TRBV5-6 | NA | once | CASSLLAGSLYNEQFF | TGTGCCAGCAGCTTGCTAGCAGGGTCACTTTACAATGAGCAGTTCTTC
TRBJ1-6 | TRBV25-1 | NA | NA | CASSDSTGDNSPLHF | TGTGCCAGCAGTGATTCGACGGGAGATAATTCACCCCTCCACTTT
TRBJ1-1 | TRBV28 | TRBD1 | NA | CASTAGGYTEAFF | TGTGCCAGCACTGCAGGGGGGTACACTGAAGCTTTCTTT
TRBJ2-3 | TRBV12-5 | NA | NA | CASGLATDTQYF | TGTGCTAGTGGTTTGGCGACAGATACGCAGTATTTT
TRBJ1-4 | TRBV5-1 | TRBD1 | once | CASSYNRGREKLFF | TGCGCCAGCAGCTACAACAGGGGGCGTGAAAAACTGTTTTTT
TRBJ2-3 | TRBV7-6 | NA | NA | CASSLGGPGTQYF | TGTGCCAGCAGCTTGGGGGGACCGGGTACGCAGTATTTT
TRBJ2-7 | TRBV5-1 | NA | NA | CASSLDPGSAEQYF | TGCGCCAGCAGCTTGGATCCGGGTTCGGCCGAGCAGTACTTC
TRBJ2-5 | TRBV27 | TRBD2 | NA | CASSLSGRIGTQYF | TGTGCCAGCAGTTTAAGCGGGAGGATAGGGACCCAGTACTTC
TRBJ2-2 | TRBV18 | TRBD1 | NA | CASSPDTTGSVTGELFF | TGTGCCAGCTCGCCTGATACGACAGGGTCCGTCACCGGGGAGCTGTTTTTT
TRBJ2-2 | TRBV18 | TRBD2 | NA | CASSPGLAGNTGELFF | TGTGCCAGCTCACCGGGACTAGCGGGAAACACCGGGGAGCTGTTTTTT
TRBJ2-1 | TRBV7-2 | NA | NA | CASSPGAQRTNEQFF | TGTGCCAGCAGCCCAGGGGCCCAAAGGACCAATGAGCAGTTCTTC
TRBJ1-2 | TRBV11-2 | NA | NA | CASSSGQNYGYTF | TGTGCCAGCAGCTCAGGACAGAACTATGGCTACACCTTC
TRBJ1-2 | TRBV5-1 | TRBD1 | NA | CASSTQGGGNYGYTF | TGCGCCAGCTCGACACAGGGGGGAGGTAACTATGGCTACACCTTC
TRBJ2-1 | TRBV11-1 | NA | NA | CASSGPPGGGTVYNEQFF | TGTGCCAGCAGCGGTCCCCCGGGGGGCGGTACCGTATACAATGAGCAGTTCTTC